This TCR beta chain was sequenced in a study of regulatory T cells in long-lasting Graves disease. Study information: A definition of persistent Graves' disease required over 5 years of antithyroid drugs plus positive TSH receptor antibodies.

As for time point: persistent/refractory GD, antithyroid drugs over 5 years with positive TRAb. RNA isolated from PBMCs was used to make the TCR library. Graves' disease diagnoses used American Thyroid Association guidelines. A peripheral blood sample, roughly 8.5 milliliters in volume, was drawn into EDTA tubes. This CDR3 has 17 amino acids. Germline V gene data show CDR1 as MGHRA and CDR2 as YSYEKL. With 2 bases removed from V and 1 base from J, the gap between germline ends came to 17 bases. Combining iRepertoire HTBI primers with Arm-PCR of CDR3 regions, the authors built TCR beta libraries. A single record per CDR3 protein comes from TCRdb applying MiXCR to the multiplex PCR reads. The profile shows about 310,000 distinct CDR3 sequences, under 25% of them singletons.

The sequence derives from a female donor with Graves disease. This sequence joins TRBV4-1 and TRBJ1-1; a weak D match, TRBD1 (6 bases). Sequences were derived from peripheral blood mononuclear cells (PBMCs), sampled when the disease was refractory, from a patient treated with antithyroid drugs. In DNA form, the CDR3 reads TGCGCCAGCAGCCAATCCCCCTTGGGACACCGGAACACTGAAGCTTTCTTT. Its protein product is CASSQSPLGHRNTEAFF.